Described below is a single TCR beta chain sequence and its context. Its specificity is not known. This sample was taken from a study of vaccination and CD4 T cells after COVID-19. In the study overall: Overlapping spike peptides of SARS-CoV-2, HCoV-NL63, HCoV-OC43 and HCoV-229E stimulated the cells. Control cultures were given a CEFX pool, an HIV-1 Nef pool, or no peptide.

The treatment is: roughly 11-day PBMC culture with coronavirus spike peptide pools or control peptides (ViraFEST assay). Germline CDR1 MNHEY, CDR2 SMNVEV (reference sequence). The junction had 6 bases not matched to a gene; V was cut back by 5 bases and J by 4 bases. The CDR3 consists of 15 residues. The Oncomine TCR Beta short-read assay was applied to DNA of cultured CD4+ T cells. It was cultured CD4+ T cells from which genomic DNA was extracted. TCRdb redid the calling of the PCR reads with MiXCR, one entry per CDR3 protein. The sample yields approximately 14,000 distinct CDR3 sequences, roughly 73% seen once.

This chain joins TRBV27 and TRBJ2-5, with TRBD1 identical over 11 bases. The sequencing input was CD4+ T cells from blood, cultured in vitro. The TCR originated in a human donor who had recovered from COVID-19. The CDR3 coding sequence is TGTGCCAGCAGTCGGGACAGGGGGTTCGGAGAGACCCAGTACTTC. This sequence encodes CASSRDRGFGETQYF.